This T cell receptor (beta chain) was captured in a study of identical twins. This clonotype was counted between two and nine times. Template switching supplied a universal primer site; unique molecular identifiers were carried on the cDNA. Using its own MiXCR run on the 5' RACE reads, TCRdb lists one record per CDR3 protein. This table holds 600,000 to 850,000 distinct CDR3 sequences, about 20% found once. The CDR3 has 15 residues. CDR1 is MNHNS, CDR2 SASEGT, per germline. J was trimmed by 4 bases and V by 10 bases; bases with no gene match: 11. These data were also filed under a second study, of T cells expressing NK-cell markers.

This receptor was taken from a woman in her late teens or twenties in good health. J is TRBJ2-1 and V is TRBV6-1, with 9 positions matching TRBD2. Sequencing was carried out using PBMCs. This CDR3 is CATLVSGGGYNEQFF. The CDR3 DNA follows: TGTGCCACTCTAGTTAGCGGGGGCGGGTACAATGAGCAGTTCTTC.